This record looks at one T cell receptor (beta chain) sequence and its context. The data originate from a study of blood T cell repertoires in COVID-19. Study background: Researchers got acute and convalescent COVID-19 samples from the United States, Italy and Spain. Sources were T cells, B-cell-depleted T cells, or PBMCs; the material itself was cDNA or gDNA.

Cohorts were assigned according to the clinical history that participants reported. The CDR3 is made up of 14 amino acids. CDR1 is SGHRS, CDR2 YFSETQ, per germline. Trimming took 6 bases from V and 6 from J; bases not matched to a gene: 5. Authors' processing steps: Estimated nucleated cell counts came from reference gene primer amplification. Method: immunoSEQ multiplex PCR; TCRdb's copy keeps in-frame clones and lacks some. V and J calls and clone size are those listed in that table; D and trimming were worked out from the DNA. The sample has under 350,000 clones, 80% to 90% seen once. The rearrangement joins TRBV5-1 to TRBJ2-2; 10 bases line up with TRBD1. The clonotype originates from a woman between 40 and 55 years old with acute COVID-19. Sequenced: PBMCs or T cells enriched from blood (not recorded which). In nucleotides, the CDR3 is TGCGCCAGCAAGTCGGGGACAGGGGCCGGGGAGCTGTTTTTT. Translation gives CASKSGTGAGELFF.